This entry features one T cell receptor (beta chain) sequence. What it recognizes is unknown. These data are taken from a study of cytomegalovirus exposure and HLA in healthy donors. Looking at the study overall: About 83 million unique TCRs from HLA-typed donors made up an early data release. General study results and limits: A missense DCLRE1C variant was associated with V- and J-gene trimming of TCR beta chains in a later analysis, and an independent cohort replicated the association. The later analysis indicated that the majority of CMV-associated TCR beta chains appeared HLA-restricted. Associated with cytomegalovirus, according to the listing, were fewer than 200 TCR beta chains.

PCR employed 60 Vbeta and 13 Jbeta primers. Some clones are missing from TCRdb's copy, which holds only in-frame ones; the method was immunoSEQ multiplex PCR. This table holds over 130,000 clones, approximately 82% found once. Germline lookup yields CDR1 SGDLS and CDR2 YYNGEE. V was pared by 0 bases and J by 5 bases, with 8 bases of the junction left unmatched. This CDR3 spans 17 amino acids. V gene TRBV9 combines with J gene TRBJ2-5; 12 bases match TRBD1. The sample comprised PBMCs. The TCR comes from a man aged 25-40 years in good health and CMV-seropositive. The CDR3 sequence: CASSVAGGTGGAETQYF. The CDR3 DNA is TGTGCCAGCAGCGTAGCTGGAGGGACAGGGGGCGCGGAGACCCAGTACTTC. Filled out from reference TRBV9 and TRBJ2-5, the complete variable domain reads DSGVTQTPKHLITATGQRVTLRCSPRSGDLSVYWYQQSLDQGLQFLIQYYNGEERAKGNILERFSAQQFPDLHSELNLSSLELGDSALYFCASSVAGGTGGAETQYFGPGTRLLVL.